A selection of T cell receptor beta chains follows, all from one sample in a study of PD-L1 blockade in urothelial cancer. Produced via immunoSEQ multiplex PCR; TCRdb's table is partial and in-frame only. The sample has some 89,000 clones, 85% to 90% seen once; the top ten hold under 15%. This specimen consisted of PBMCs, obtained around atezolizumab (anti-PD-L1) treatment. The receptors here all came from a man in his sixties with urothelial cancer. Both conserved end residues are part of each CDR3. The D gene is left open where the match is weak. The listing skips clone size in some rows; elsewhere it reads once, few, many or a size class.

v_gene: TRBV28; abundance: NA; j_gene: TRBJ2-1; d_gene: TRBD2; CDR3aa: CASSSPSGSRDNEQFF; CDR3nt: TGTGCCAGCAGTTCCCCTAGCGGGAGCCGGGACAATGAGCAGTTCTTC
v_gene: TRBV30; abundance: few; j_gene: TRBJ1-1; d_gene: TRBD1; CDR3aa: CAWGTVMNTEAFF; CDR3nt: TGTGCCTGGGGGACAGTCATGAACACTGAAGCTTTCTTT
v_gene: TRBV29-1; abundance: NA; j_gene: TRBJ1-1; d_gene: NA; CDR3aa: CSVSSGVVNTEAFF; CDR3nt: TGCAGCGTCTCATCCGGGGTGGTGAACACTGAAGCTTTCTTT
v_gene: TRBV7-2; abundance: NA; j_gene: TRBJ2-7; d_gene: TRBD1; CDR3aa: CASSQDRLSYEQYF; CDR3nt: TGTGCCAGCAGCCAGGACAGGCTTTCCTACGAGCAGTACTTC
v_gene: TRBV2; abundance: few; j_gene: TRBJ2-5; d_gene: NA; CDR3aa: CASTRYETQYF; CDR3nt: TGTGCCAGCACCCGGTACGAGACCCAGTACTTC
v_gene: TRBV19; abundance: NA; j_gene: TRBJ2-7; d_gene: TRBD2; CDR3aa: CASSRTGGSSYEQYF; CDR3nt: TGTGCCAGTAGTAGAACGGGCGGGAGTTCCTACGAGCAGTACTTC
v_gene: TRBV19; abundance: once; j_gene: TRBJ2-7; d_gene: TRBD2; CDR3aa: CASSILLAEKQYF; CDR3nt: TGTGCCAGTAGTATACTACTAGCGGAAAAGCAGTACTTC
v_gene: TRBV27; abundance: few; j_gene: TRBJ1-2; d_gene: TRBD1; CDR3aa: CASSTTAGGYGYTF; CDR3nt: TGTGCCAGCAGTACGACGGCAGGGGGATATGGCTACACCTTC
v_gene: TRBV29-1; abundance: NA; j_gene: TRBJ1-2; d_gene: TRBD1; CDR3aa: CSVAGTANYGYTF; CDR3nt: TGCAGCGTAGCCGGGACAGCTAACTATGGCTACACCTTC
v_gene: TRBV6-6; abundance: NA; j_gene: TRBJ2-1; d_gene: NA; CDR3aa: CASSMRQEQFF; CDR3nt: TGTGCCAGCAGCATGCGGCAGGAGCAGTTCTTC
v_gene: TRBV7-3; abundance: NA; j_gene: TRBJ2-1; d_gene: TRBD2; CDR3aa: CASSPWTSGYNEQFF; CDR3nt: TGTGCCAGCAGCCCTTGGACTAGCGGCTACAATGAGCAGTTCTTC
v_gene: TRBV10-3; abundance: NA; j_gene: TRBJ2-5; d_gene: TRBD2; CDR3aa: CAISASGGETQYF; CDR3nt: TGTGCCATCAGTGCTAGCGGGGGAGAGACCCAGTACTTC
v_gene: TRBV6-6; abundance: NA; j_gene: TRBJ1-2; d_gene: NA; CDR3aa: CASSISLGYTF; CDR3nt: TGTGCCAGCAGTATCTCTTTGGGCTACACCTTC
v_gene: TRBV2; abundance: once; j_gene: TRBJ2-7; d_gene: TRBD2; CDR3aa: CASSESAGGPYEQYF; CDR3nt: TGTGCCAGCAGTGAATCAGCGGGAGGGCCCTACGAGCAGTACTTC
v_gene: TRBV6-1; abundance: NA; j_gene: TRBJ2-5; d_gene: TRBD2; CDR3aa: CASSEIGVAGFQYF; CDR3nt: TGTGCCAGCAGTGAAATCGGAGTAGCGGGATTCCAGTACTTC
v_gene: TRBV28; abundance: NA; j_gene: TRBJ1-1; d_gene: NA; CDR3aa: CASILARQNTEAFF; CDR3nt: TGTGCCAGCATCCTGGCGCGGCAGAACACTGAAGCTTTCTTT
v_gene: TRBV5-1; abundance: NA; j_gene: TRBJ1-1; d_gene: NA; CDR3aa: CASSRTNNGANTEAFF; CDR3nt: TGCGCCAGCAGCCGGACTAACAATGGCGCGAACACTGAAGCTTTCTTT
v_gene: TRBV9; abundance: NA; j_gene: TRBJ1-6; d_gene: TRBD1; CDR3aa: CASSVAGQGSNSPLHF; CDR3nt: TGTGCCAGCAGCGTAGCGGGACAGGGCTCTAATTCACCCCTCCACTTT
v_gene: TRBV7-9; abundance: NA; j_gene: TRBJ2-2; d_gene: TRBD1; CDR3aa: CASSLDRGFGTGELFF; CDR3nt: TGTGCCAGCAGCTTAGACAGGGGATTTGGCACCGGGGAGCTGTTTTTT
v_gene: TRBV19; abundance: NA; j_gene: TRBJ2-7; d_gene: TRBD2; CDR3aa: CASSRLGTSGFYEQYF; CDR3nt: TGTGCCAGTAGTAGATTAGGGACTAGCGGTTTCTACGAGCAGTACTTC
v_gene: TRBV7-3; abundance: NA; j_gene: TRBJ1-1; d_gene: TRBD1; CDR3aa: CASSFIRGRDTEAFF; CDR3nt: TGTGCCAGCAGCTTTATCAGGGGGCGGGATACTGAAGCTTTCTTT
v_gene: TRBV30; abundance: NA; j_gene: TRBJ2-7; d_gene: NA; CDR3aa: CAWSIGDSLYEQYF; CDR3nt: TGTGCCTGGAGTATAGGGGACTCACTCTACGAGCAGTACTTC
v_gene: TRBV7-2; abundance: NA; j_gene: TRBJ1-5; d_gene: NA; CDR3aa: CASSWTAGGSNQPQHF; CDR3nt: TGTGCCAGCAGCTGGACTGCGGGGGGCAGCAATCAGCCCCAGCATTTT
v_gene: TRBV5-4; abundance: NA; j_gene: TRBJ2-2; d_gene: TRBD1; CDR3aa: CASSPPGTGTGELFF; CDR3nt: TGTGCCAGCAGCCCCCCCGGGACAGGGACCGGGGAGCTGTTTTTT
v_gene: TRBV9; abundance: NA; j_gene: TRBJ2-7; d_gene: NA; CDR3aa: CASSVDVGGDEGEQYF; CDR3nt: TGTGCCAGCAGCGTAGACGTGGGGGGTGATGAAGGCGAGCAGTACTTC
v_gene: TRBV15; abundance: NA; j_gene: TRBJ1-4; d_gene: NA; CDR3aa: CATSSRRVEKLFF; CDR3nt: TGTGCCACCAGCAGTCGGCGGGTAGAAAAACTGTTTTTT
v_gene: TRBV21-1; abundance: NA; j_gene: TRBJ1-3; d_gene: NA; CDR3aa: CASSKEEPMDTIYF; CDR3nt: TGTGCCAGCAGCAAGGAGGAACCCATGGACACCATATATTTT
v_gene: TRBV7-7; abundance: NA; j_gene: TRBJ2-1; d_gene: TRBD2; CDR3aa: CASSLALAGAVEQFF; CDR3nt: TGTGCTAGCAGCTTAGCTCTAGCGGGAGCTGTTGAGCAGTTCTTC
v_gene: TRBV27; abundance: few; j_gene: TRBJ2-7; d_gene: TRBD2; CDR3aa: CASSSSPGGYYEQYF; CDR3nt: TGTGCCAGCAGTTCCTCCCCCGGGGGGTACTACGAGCAGTACTTC
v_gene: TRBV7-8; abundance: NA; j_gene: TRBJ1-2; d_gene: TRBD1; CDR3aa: CASSSGQGSDYGYTF; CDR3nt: TGTGCCAGCAGCTCGGGACAGGGGTCTGACTATGGCTACACCTTC